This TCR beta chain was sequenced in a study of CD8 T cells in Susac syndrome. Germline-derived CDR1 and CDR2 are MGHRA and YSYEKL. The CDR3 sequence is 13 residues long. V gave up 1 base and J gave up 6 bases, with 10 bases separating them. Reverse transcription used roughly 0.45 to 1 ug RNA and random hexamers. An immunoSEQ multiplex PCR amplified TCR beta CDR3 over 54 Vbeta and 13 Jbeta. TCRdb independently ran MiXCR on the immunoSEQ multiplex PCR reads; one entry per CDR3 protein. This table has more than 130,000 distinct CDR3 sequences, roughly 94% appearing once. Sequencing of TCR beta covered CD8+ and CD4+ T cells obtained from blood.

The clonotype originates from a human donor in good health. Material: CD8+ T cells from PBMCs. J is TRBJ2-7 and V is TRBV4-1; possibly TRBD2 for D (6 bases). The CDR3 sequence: CASSQAGAGEQYF. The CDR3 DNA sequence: TGCGCCAGCAGCCAAGCGGGAGCGGGCGAGCAGTACTTC.